The rows below give T cell receptor beta chains drawn from one sample of a study of blood T cell repertoires in COVID-19. Clones were sequenced by immunoSEQ multiplex PCR, and TCRdb holds only the in-frame ones, with some missing. Of 150,000 or so clones in the sample, around three quarters were seen once. The sample was peripheral blood. These receptors were obtained from an elderly man with acute or convalescent COVID-19. The CDR3 runs from the conserved cysteine through the conserved F or W. The D gene is left open where the match is weak. For some rows the clone size is stated as once, few or many, or as a class when expanded; others skip it.

d_call: TRBD1
clone_size: -
v_call: TRBV12-5
j_call: TRBJ2-2
cdr3_nt: TGTGCTAGTGGTTTGGTACAGGGGACCGGGTCTCTTGGCCCCGGGGAGCTGTTTTTT
cdr3_aa: CASGLVQGTGSLGPGELFF

d_call: TRBD2
clone_size: -
v_call: TRBV9
j_call: TRBJ2-3
cdr3_nt: TGTGCCAGCAGCGATAGCGGGGGGGCCAGTAATACGCAGTATTTT
cdr3_aa: CASSDSGGASNTQYF

d_call: TRBD2
clone_size: -
v_call: TRBV6-5
j_call: TRBJ2-1
cdr3_nt: TGTGCCAGCAGGGATGGGACTAGCGGGGCGGAGGAGCAGTTCTTC
cdr3_aa: CASRDGTSGAEEQFF

d_call: TRBD1
clone_size: -
v_call: TRBV11-1
j_call: TRBJ2-7
cdr3_nt: TGTGCCAGCAGCTTAGTCGGCGATGGGACAGGTGCGCAGTACTTC
cdr3_aa: CASSLVGDGTGAQYF

d_call: -
clone_size: -
v_call: TRBV9
j_call: TRBJ2-2
cdr3_nt: TGTGCCAGCAGCCAGAACACCGGGGAGCTGTTTTTT
cdr3_aa: CASSQNTGELFF

d_call: -
clone_size: -
v_call: TRBV30
j_call: TRBJ2-3
cdr3_nt: TGTGCCTGGAGTCCCCCCGGAGGCGGAAGCACAGATACGCAGTATTTT
cdr3_aa: CAWSPPGGGSTDTQYF

d_call: TRBD1
clone_size: -
v_call: TRBV6-5
j_call: TRBJ2-7
cdr3_nt: TGTGCCAGCAGTTACGACAGGGGGAGGCCCGAGCAGTACTTC
cdr3_aa: CASSYDRGRPEQYF

d_call: -
clone_size: -
v_call: TRBV5-6
j_call: TRBJ1-3
cdr3_nt: TGTGCCAGCAGCCACAGGGGAAACACCATATATTTT
cdr3_aa: CASSHRGNTIYF

d_call: TRBD1
clone_size: -
v_call: TRBV6-5
j_call: TRBJ1-6
cdr3_nt: TGTGCCAGCAGTTACTCAGGGGGCGAGAATTCACCCCTCCACTTT
cdr3_aa: CASSYSGGENSPLHF

d_call: TRBD1
clone_size: -
v_call: TRBV3-1/TRBV3-2
j_call: TRBJ1-6
cdr3_nt: TGTGCCAGCACCTTCGGGCAGGGGGCTAATTCACCCCTCCACTTT
cdr3_aa: CASTFGQGANSPLHF

d_call: TRBD1
clone_size: -
v_call: TRBV25-1
j_call: TRBJ1-6
cdr3_nt: TGTGCCAGCGGCGGGACAGATTATAATTCACCCCTCCACTTT
cdr3_aa: CASGGTDYNSPLHF

d_call: TRBD2
clone_size: -
v_call: TRBV5-6
j_call: TRBJ2-3
cdr3_nt: TGTGCCAGCAGCACGGGACTAGCCACAGATACGCAGTATTTT
cdr3_aa: CASSTGLATDTQYF

d_call: -
clone_size: -
v_call: TRBV6-2/TRBV6-3
j_call: TRBJ1-5
cdr3_nt: TGTGCCAGCAGTTACTTGGGAGAACAGCCCCAGCATTTT
cdr3_aa: CASSYLGEQPQHF

d_call: TRBD2
clone_size: -
v_call: TRBV5-4
j_call: TRBJ2-5
cdr3_nt: TGTGCCAGCAGCTTGGCGTCACAGCGGGGGGCGTTTCAAGAGACCCAGTACTTC
cdr3_aa: CASSLASQRGAFQETQYF

d_call: -
clone_size: -
v_call: TRBV11-2
j_call: TRBJ1-6
cdr3_nt: TGTGCCAGCAGTCAGGACAGCATTTCCTATAATTCACCCCTCCACTTT
cdr3_aa: CASSQDSISYNSPLHF

d_call: -
clone_size: -
v_call: TRBV30
j_call: TRBJ1-1
cdr3_nt: TGTGCCTGCACACAGGGAACTGAAGCTTTCTTT
cdr3_aa: CACTQGTEAFF

d_call: TRBD2
clone_size: -
v_call: TRBV6-1
j_call: TRBJ2-5
cdr3_nt: TGTGCCAGCAGTGAACGGGGGGGATCGGAGACCCAGTACTTC
cdr3_aa: CASSERGGSETQYF

d_call: -
clone_size: -
v_call: TRBV19
j_call: TRBJ1-2
cdr3_nt: TGTGCCAGTACCTCAGGGGATAAGGATGGCTACACCTTC
cdr3_aa: CASTSGDKDGYTF

d_call: TRBD1
clone_size: -
v_call: TRBV4-1
j_call: TRBJ1-5
cdr3_nt: TGCGCCAGCAGCCAAGGGGACAGGGGAAATCAGCCCCAGCATTTT
cdr3_aa: CASSQGDRGNQPQHF

d_call: -
clone_size: -
v_call: TRBV19
j_call: TRBJ2-1
cdr3_nt: TGTGCCAGTAGTATAGGTTACGGTCACAATGAGCAGTTCTTC
cdr3_aa: CASSIGYGHNEQFF

d_call: TRBD1
clone_size: -
v_call: TRBV7-9
j_call: TRBJ2-1
cdr3_nt: TGTGCCAGCAGCTTAGCGCTTGGGCAGGGGGTTGGTAATGAGCAGTTCTTC
cdr3_aa: CASSLALGQGVGNEQFF

d_call: -
clone_size: many
v_call: TRBV30
j_call: TRBJ2-7
cdr3_nt: TGTGCCTGGAGTGTCGGAAGGGGGATCTACGAGCAGTACTTC
cdr3_aa: CAWSVGRGIYEQYF

d_call: TRBD1
clone_size: -
v_call: TRBV5-4
j_call: TRBJ2-7
cdr3_nt: TGTGCCAGCAGCTCCCCGACAGGGGGCCCGTGGATCGAGCAGTACTTC
cdr3_aa: CASSSPTGGPWIEQYF

d_call: -
clone_size: once
v_call: TRBV9
j_call: TRBJ2-7
cdr3_nt: TGTGCCAGCAGCCGGACACATTCGAGCTCCTACGAGCAGTACTTC
cdr3_aa: CASSRTHSSSYEQYF

d_call: -
clone_size: -
v_call: TRBV2
j_call: TRBJ1-2
cdr3_nt: TGTGCCAGCAGTGAGCCGGGTCTAGGTGGCTACACCTTC
cdr3_aa: CASSEPGLGGYTF

d_call: -
clone_size: -
v_call: TRBV6-6
j_call: TRBJ1-5
cdr3_nt: TGTGCCAGCACCAATGGGGGCGGGGGAGGTCAGCCCCAGCATTTT
cdr3_aa: CASTNGGGGGQPQHF

d_call: -
clone_size: once
v_call: TRBV19
j_call: TRBJ1-4
cdr3_nt: TGTGCCAGTAAGGGCAGGGAGGAAGAAAAACTGTTTTTT
cdr3_aa: CASKGREEEKLFF

d_call: TRBD2
clone_size: -
v_call: TRBV5-4
j_call: TRBJ2-5
cdr3_nt: TGTGCCAGCAGTCCAAGCGGGGGGAGAGGAGAGACCCAGTACTTC
cdr3_aa: CASSPSGGRGETQYF

d_call: -
clone_size: few
v_call: TRBV5-6
j_call: TRBJ2-5
cdr3_nt: TGTGCCAGCAGCTTGAGGGGGGGCCATGAGACCCAGTACTTC
cdr3_aa: CASSLRGGHETQYF

d_call: -
clone_size: -
v_call: TRBV7-8
j_call: TRBJ1-1
cdr3_nt: TGTGCCAGCAGCCCCGGGACTTTAGAAGCTTTCTTT
cdr3_aa: CASSPGTLEAFF

d_call: -
clone_size: -
v_call: TRBV15
j_call: TRBJ1-2
cdr3_nt: TGTGCCACCAGCAGGGGCGTTGAGGGAGTTAACTATGGCTACACCTTC
cdr3_aa: CATSRGVEGVNYGYTF

d_call: TRBD1
clone_size: -
v_call: TRBV5-4
j_call: TRBJ2-6
cdr3_nt: TGTGCCAGCAGCCATTCAGGGGGCGCTTCCAACGTCCTGACTTTC
cdr3_aa: CASSHSGGASNVLTF

d_call: TRBD2
clone_size: -
v_call: TRBV19
j_call: TRBJ2-1
cdr3_nt: TGTGCCAGTAGTCTTGGCGGGGGGGTCAATGAGCAGTTCTTC
cdr3_aa: CASSLGGGVNEQFF

d_call: TRBD2
clone_size: -
v_call: TRBV6-5
j_call: TRBJ2-3
cdr3_nt: TGTGCCAGCAGTTACTCGGGGGGGAGGCGGGATACGCAGTATTTT
cdr3_aa: CASSYSGGRRDTQYF

d_call: TRBD1
clone_size: -
v_call: TRBV2
j_call: TRBJ1-1
cdr3_nt: TGTGCCAGCAGTGGTCAGGGGGCAACTGAAGCTTTCTTT
cdr3_aa: CASSGQGATEAFF

d_call: TRBD2
clone_size: -
v_call: TRBV29-1
j_call: TRBJ2-1
cdr3_nt: TGCAGCGTTGGTGTGACTAGCGGGGGACGGCTCTACAATGAGCAGTTCTTC
cdr3_aa: CSVGVTSGGRLYNEQFF

d_call: -
clone_size: -
v_call: TRBV5-4
j_call: TRBJ2-2
cdr3_nt: TGTGCCAGCAGCCCAACAAGGACAGCGAACACCGGGGAGCTGTTTTTT
cdr3_aa: CASSPTRTANTGELFF

d_call: TRBD1
clone_size: -
v_call: TRBV6-2/TRBV6-3
j_call: TRBJ2-7
cdr3_nt: TGTGCCAGCAGTTACCCGGGACAGCACGAGCAGTACTTC
cdr3_aa: CASSYPGQHEQYF

d_call: -
clone_size: -
v_call: TRBV30
j_call: TRBJ1-2
cdr3_nt: TGTGCCTGGAGGCTAATCTATGGCTACACCTTC
cdr3_aa: CAWRLIYGYTF

d_call: TRBD1
clone_size: -
v_call: TRBV27
j_call: TRBJ2-1
cdr3_nt: TGTGCCAGCGATGCGAGGGACAGGGGATACAATGAGCAGTTCTTC
cdr3_aa: CASDARDRGYNEQFF

d_call: TRBD1
clone_size: -
v_call: TRBV15
j_call: TRBJ1-4
cdr3_nt: TGTGCCACCAGCAGGGGACAGGGGGCGGCTAATGAAAAACTGTTTTTT
cdr3_aa: CATSRGQGAANEKLFF

d_call: -
clone_size: once
v_call: TRBV11-2
j_call: TRBJ2-5
cdr3_nt: TGTGCCAGCAGCTTAGCGGGAAGTCAGACCCAGTACTTC
cdr3_aa: CASSLAGSQTQYF

d_call: TRBD1
clone_size: -
v_call: TRBV27
j_call: TRBJ1-6
cdr3_nt: TGTGCCGCCGGACAGGGGTTAAATTCACCCCTCCACTTT
cdr3_aa: CAAGQGLNSPLHF

d_call: TRBD2
clone_size: -
v_call: TRBV6-1
j_call: TRBJ2-2
cdr3_nt: TGTGCCAGCAGTGGGGGACTAGACCTTGGCCCCGGGGAGCTGTTTTTT
cdr3_aa: CASSGGLDLGPGELFF

d_call: TRBD1
clone_size: -
v_call: TRBV19
j_call: TRBJ1-6
cdr3_nt: TGTGCCAGTAGTATGCAGGGACAGGGTAATTCACCCCTCCACTTT
cdr3_aa: CASSMQGQGNSPLHF

d_call: -
clone_size: -
v_call: TRBV3-1/TRBV3-2
j_call: TRBJ2-3
cdr3_nt: TGTGCCAGCAGCTACTCGACTAGTGGGGCAGATACGCAGTATTTT
cdr3_aa: CASSYSTSGADTQYF

d_call: TRBD1
clone_size: once
v_call: TRBV5-1
j_call: TRBJ1-1
cdr3_nt: TGCGCCAGCAGCGCGGACAGGGCGGACACTGAAGCTTTCTTT
cdr3_aa: CASSADRADTEAFF

d_call: -
clone_size: -
v_call: TRBV19
j_call: TRBJ2-7
cdr3_nt: TGTGCCAGTAGTTTGGAGGTTCAAAGCCCCTACGAGCAGTACTTC
cdr3_aa: CASSLEVQSPYEQYF

d_call: -
clone_size: -
v_call: TRBV19
j_call: TRBJ2-6
cdr3_nt: TGTGCCAGTAGACTTTCTGGGGCCAACGTCCTGACTTTC
cdr3_aa: CASRLSGANVLTF

d_call: -
clone_size: few
v_call: TRBV11-2
j_call: TRBJ1-1
cdr3_nt: TGTGCCAGCAGCTACAGGGAGAACACTGAAGCTTTCTTT
cdr3_aa: CASSYRENTEAFF

d_call: -
clone_size: once
v_call: TRBV11-2
j_call: TRBJ1-1
cdr3_nt: TGTGCCAGCAGCTTAGCCGGGAAAAATGAAGCTTTCTTT
cdr3_aa: CASSLAGKNEAFF

d_call: -
clone_size: -
v_call: TRBV7-8
j_call: TRBJ1-2
cdr3_nt: TGTGCCAGCAGCTTAGGGAGTGGAGGCTACACCTTC
cdr3_aa: CASSLGSGGYTF

d_call: -
clone_size: -
v_call: TRBV27
j_call: TRBJ1-2
cdr3_nt: TGTGCCAGCAGTTTAAAGCCAGGGTCCCTGGATGGCTACACCTTC
cdr3_aa: CASSLKPGSLDGYTF

d_call: -
clone_size: -
v_call: TRBV6-5
j_call: TRBJ2-1
cdr3_nt: TGTGCCAGCAGTTACTCGGTCGGGAAGCAGTTCTTC
cdr3_aa: CASSYSVGKQFF

d_call: TRBD1
clone_size: -
v_call: TRBV11-3
j_call: TRBJ2-2
cdr3_nt: TGTGCCAGCAGCTTAGAACAGGGGGCGGACACCGGGGAGCTGTTTTTT
cdr3_aa: CASSLEQGADTGELFF

d_call: -
clone_size: -
v_call: TRBV30
j_call: TRBJ1-1
cdr3_nt: TGTGCCTGTAGCAGGGGCGGCACTGAAGCTTTCTTT
cdr3_aa: CACSRGGTEAFF